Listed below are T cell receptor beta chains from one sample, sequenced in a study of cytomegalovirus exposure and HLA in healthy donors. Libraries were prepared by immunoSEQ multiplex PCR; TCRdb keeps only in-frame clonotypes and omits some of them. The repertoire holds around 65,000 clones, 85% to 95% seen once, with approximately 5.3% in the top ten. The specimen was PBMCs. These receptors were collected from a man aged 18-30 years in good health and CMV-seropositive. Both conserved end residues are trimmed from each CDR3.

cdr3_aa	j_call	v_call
SARSAREQY	TRBJ2-7	TRBV20-1
ASSPADRGFSSGNTIY	TRBJ1-3	TRBV28
ASSLLGDYEQY	TRBJ2-7	TRBV27
ASRNTGFLNEQY	TRBJ2-7	TRBV27
ASSPGSFTGEQY	TRBJ2-7	TRBV5-6
ASSYLGTFNNEQF	TRBJ2-1	TRBV6-5
ASSPSGGRTNEQF	TRBJ2-1	TRBV6-6
ASSLGQTTGETQY	TRBJ2-5	TRBV5-1
ASSDAGAGQSEQY	TRBJ2-7	TRBV2
ASSELADTGELF	TRBJ2-2	TRBV6-4
ASALAGGRRSTDTQY	TRBJ2-3	TRBV7-9
ASNTLRDRGLSPYEQY	TRBJ2-7	TRBV27
ASSLSGTTYNEQF	TRBJ2-1	TRBV28
ASSLKSGDQETQY	TRBJ2-5	TRBV28
ASSLARSREQF	TRBJ2-1	TRBV7-2
ASSPRTGAGGLYEQY	TRBJ2-7	TRBV7-9
ASSNEQSTDTQY	TRBJ2-3	TRBV27
ASSLGNRGRTDTQY	TRBJ2-3	TRBV5-6
ASSSRQAREEAF	TRBJ1-1	TRBV28
ATSRAPNEKLF	TRBJ1-4	TRBV15
ASSDAAGIEAF	TRBJ1-1	TRBV6-5